Presented here are 26 T cell receptor beta chains from one specimen sequenced in a study of T cell clonality in common variable immunodeficiency. The method was immunoSEQ multiplex PCR; TCRdb's version includes in-frame clones alone and lacks a portion of them. In total the sample includes about 28,000 clones, none of them seen once. Specimen: peripheral blood mononuclear cells. The receptors originated from a person between 18 and 69 years old in good health.

Many counts were recorded for this clone. The read ends 3 residues early relative to the CDR3; the germline J gene fills the gap. This chain links TRBV7-2 with TRBJ2-5; D unresolved. Per the germline V gene, CDR1 is SGHTA and CDR2 is FQGNSA. V was pared by 6 bases and J by 7 bases, with 15 bases between. The CDR3 is 13 amino acids. This chain's CDR3 is CASRSTRPGTQYF. The sequenced CDR3 bases are TGTGCCAGCAGGTCCACGAGGCCGGGGACC.

This clone was counted at least ten times. The read halts 3 residues ahead of the CDR3 end, with the missing end drawn from the germline J gene. The rearrangement joins TRBV7-9 to TRBJ1-1; 8 nucleotides agree with TRBD1. There are 15 residues in the CDR3. Germline values: CDR1 SEHNR, CDR2 FQNEAQ (reference sequence). V gave up 1 base and J gave up 3 bases; unmatched junction bases: 4. CDR3 DNA (partial): TGTGCCAGCAGCTTAGAGACAGGGGATTACACTGAA. It is translated as CASSLETGDYTE. The whole CDR3 is CASSLETGDYTEAFF. Together with reference TRBV7-9 and TRBJ1-1, the CDR3 gives the full variable domain: DTGVSQNPRHKITKRGQNVTFRCDPISEHNRLYWYRQTLGQGPEFLTYFQNEAQLEKSRLLSDRFSAERPKGSFSTLEIQRTEQGDSAMYLCASSLETGDYTEAFFGQGTRLTVV.

Points on this clone: From the germline J gene comes the end of the CDR3, since the read stops 3 residues before it. The V call is TRBV19, the J call TRBJ2-7; 7 nucleotides align to TRBD1. This CDR3 is built from 14 residues. J lost 3 bases, V lost 4 bases, and 6 bases had no gene match. Germline lookup yields CDR1 LNHDA and CDR2 SQIVND (reference sequence). The sequenced part of the CDR3 DNA is TGTGCCAGTAGTAAGTCCGGGGACAGCTACGAG. Amino acids: CASSKSGDSYE. The CDR3 in its entirety is CASSKSGDSYEQYF.

This clone was observed many times. One junction end disagrees with the germline gene, perhaps due to a read error. The read stops 3 residues short of the end of the CDR3; the missing end is completed from the germline J gene. The chain links TRBV4-2 to TRBJ1-4; weak D call: TRBD1 (5 bases). The length of the CDR3 is 14 residues. The germline V gene has CDR1 LGHNA and CDR2 YNFKEQ. The CDR3 DNA, read in part, is TGCGCCAGCAGCCAACCCCTATGGGGCAGGGAA. Its translation: CASSQPLWGRE. The entire CDR3 protein is CASSQPLWGRELFF.

This clone was recorded at least ten times. Read coverage stops 3 residues before the CDR3 terminus; the germline J gene supplies the remainder. V is TRBV11-1 and J is TRBJ2-6, with D uncertain. CDR3 length: 13 residues. CDR1 SGHAT and CDR2 FQDESV come from the germline V gene (reference sequence). Trimming removed 5 bases from V and 12 bases from J, with 14 bases in between. CDR3 in amino acids: CASSPPQVAVLTF. Incomplete CDR3 DNA: TGTGCCAGCAGCCCCCCCCAGGTCGCCGTC. Filled out from reference TRBV11-1 and TRBJ2-6, the complete variable domain reads EAEVAQSPRYKITEKSQAVAFWCDPISGHATLYWYRQILGQGPELLVQFQDESVVDDSQLPKDRFSAERLKGVDSTLKIQPAELGDSAMYLCASSPPQVAVLTFGAGSRLTVL.

Worth noting for this clone: A junction end diverges from the germline sequence, so it may reflect a read error. The CDR3 end lies 3 residues beyond the end of the read and is filled in from the germline J gene. V gene TRBV7-6 combines with J gene TRBJ1-1; 7 bases agree with TRBD1. Germline CDR1 reads SGHVS; CDR2 reads FNYEAQ. This CDR3 is built from 14 residues. The part of the CDR3 DNA that was read is TGTGCCGGCAGCGCCAGGGGGTGGAACACTGAA. It is translated as CAGSARGWNTE. In full, the CDR3 is CAGSARGWNTEAFF. The full variable domain, completed using reference TRBV7-6 and TRBJ1-1, is GAGVSQSPRYKVTKRGQDVALRCDPISGHVSLYWYRQALGQGPEFLTYFNYEAQQDKSGLPNDRFSAERPEGSISTLTIQRTEQRDSAMYRCAGSARGWNTEAFFGQGTRLTVV.

This clone has only a few counts. The read ends 3 residues early relative to the CDR3; the germline J gene fills the gap. The V gene is TRBV6-2 or TRBV6-3, the J gene TRBJ1-2; D is unclear. The CDR3 extends over 13 amino acids. Germline CDR1 MNHEY, CDR2 SVGEGT. The chain's CDR3 is CASSRNPEVDYTF. The sequenced CDR3 bases are TGTGCCAGCAGTCGTAATCCCGAGGTCGAC.

This clone was picked up many times. From the germline J gene comes the end of the CDR3, since the read stops 3 residues before it. The chain carries TRBV5-6 and TRBJ1-4, with 7 nucleotides matching TRBD1. This CDR3 is built from 11 residues. Germline values: CDR1 SGHDT, CDR2 YYEEEE. V trimming: 4 bases; J trimming: 10 bases; junction bases outside the gene matches: 1. CDR3 DNA, as far as it was read: TGTGCCAGCAGCAGACAGGGAAAA. It specifies CASSRQGK. The CDR3, in full, reads CASSRQGKLFF.

Many counts were recorded for this clone. The CDR3: CASSIDGPDRAGGYTF. Incomplete CDR3 DNA: TGTGCCAGTAGTATAGATGGTCCGGACAGGGCTGGTGGC. The V gene is TRBV19, the J gene TRBJ1-2; 8 bases align to TRBD1. Read coverage stops 3 residues before the CDR3 terminus; the germline J gene supplies the remainder. V shed 0 bases, J shed 7 bases, and the junction held 10 bases outside the gene matches. Germline V gives CDR1 LNHDA, CDR2 SQIVND (reference sequence). This CDR3 is 16 amino acids long. Based on the CDR3 plus reference TRBV19 and TRBJ1-2, the full variable domain is DGGITQSPKYLFRKEGQNVTLSCEQNLNHDAMYWYRQDPGQGLRLIYYSQIVNDFQKGDIAEGYSVSREKKESFPLTVTSAQKNPTAFYLCASSIDGPDRAGGYTFGSGTRLTVV.

This clone was observed at least ten times. The CDR3 end falls 3 residues outside the read, so it is completed with the germline J gene. This chain joins TRBV5-1 and TRBJ1-4, with TRBD1 identical over 7 bases. The CDR3 contains 14 residues. Looked up from germline, CDR1 is SGHRS and CDR2 is YFSETQ. J was trimmed by 8 bases and V by 2 bases; bases with no gene match: 6. CDR3 in amino acids: CASSFRDSREKLFF. The CDR3 DNA, read in part, is TGCGCCAGCAGCTTCCGGGACAGCCGAGAAAAA.

This clone was seen at least ten times. Read sequence stops 3 residues before the CDR3 end, and the germline J gene provides the missing end. J is TRBJ2-5 and V is TRBV7-3, with 8 bases matching TRBD2. Germline V gives CDR1 SGHTA, CDR2 FQGTGA. The CDR3 runs to 16 residues. The V segment lost 5 bases and the J segment 5 bases; nucleotides outside the gene matches: 13. The part of the CDR3 DNA that was read is TGTGCCAGCAGCCCCGGTCGGAGCGGGGGAACGGAGACC. Translation: CASSPGRSGGTET. In full, the CDR3 is CASSPGRSGGTETQYF.

There are many counts of this clone. The DNA ends 3 residues before the CDR3 does, and the rest of the CDR3 is filled in from the germline J gene. J is TRBJ2-5 and V is TRBV2; D not resolved. Germline V lookup: CDR1 SNHLY, CDR2 FYNNEI. The CDR3 extends over 13 amino acids. With 4 bases removed from V and 4 bases from J, the gap between germline ends came to 10 bases. Incomplete CDR3 DNA: TGTGCCAGCAGTGGAGGTAGCTTAGAGACC. It translates to CASSGGSLET. The full-length CDR3 reads as CASSGGSLETQYF.

This clone was detected ten times or more. With the read ending 3 residues before the CDR3 end, the germline J gene is used to fill in that end. The rearrangement uses TRBV6-2 or TRBV6-3 and TRBJ2-7, with 9 bases matching TRBD1. The V segment lost 8 bases and the J segment 3 bases; nucleotides outside the gene matches: 14. From germline, CDR1 is MNHEY and CDR2 SVGEGT. The CDR3 consists of 16 residues. CDR3 sequence reads: CASFGTGKKKGYEQYF. The covered CDR3 bases are TGTGCCAGCTTTGGGACAGGGAAAAAAAAGGGCTACGAG.

This clone was seen a handful of times. Read coverage stops 3 residues before the CDR3 terminus; the germline J gene supplies the remainder. The chain has TRBV7-6 and TRBJ1-5; the D gene is possibly TRBD1 (6 bases). The germline V gene has CDR1 SGHVS and CDR2 FNYEAQ. The CDR3 length is 16 residues. V was pared by 1 base and J by 0 bases, with 10 bases between. Incomplete CDR3 DNA: TGTGCCAGCAGCTTAGGCCCACAGGGTAGCAATCAGCCC. It is translated as CASSLGPQGSNQP. The CDR3 reads in full as CASSLGPQGSNQPQHF.

Concerning this clone itself: The read terminates 3 residues before the CDR3 end, so the remaining end is supplied by the germline J gene. V and J are TRBV7-6 and TRBJ2-7; TRBD2 might be the D (7 bases). CDR1 and CDR2 (germline): SGHVS, FNYEAQ. V was trimmed by 3 bases and J by 6 bases, leaving 18 bases between them. CDR3 length equals 15 residues. The CDR3 loop reads CASSFASGGRAEQYF. The covered CDR3 bases are TGTGCCAGCAGCTTCGCCTCGGGGGGCAGGGCCGAG. Filled out from reference TRBV7-6 and TRBJ2-7, the complete variable domain reads GAGVSQSPRYKVTKRGQDVALRCDPISGHVSLYWYRQALGQGPEFLTYFNYEAQQDKSGLPNDRFSAERPEGSISTLTIQRTEQRDSAMYRCASSFASGGRAEQYFGPGTRLTVT.

This clone appeared many times. The read gets to within 3 residues of the CDR3 end, and the germline J gene fills in the rest. The V gene is TRBV6-1, the J gene TRBJ2-7, with D possibly TRBD2 on 6 matching bases. V lost 1 base and J lost 2, with 9 bases in between. The CDR3 consists of 14 residues. The germline gives CDR1 MNHNS, CDR2 SASEGT. The DNA read from the CDR3 is TGTGCCAGCAGTGAAGGGCGGGGCCCCTACGAG. It codes for CASSEGRGPYE. The full CDR3 protein reads CASSEGRGPYEQYF.

This clone was picked up many times. The CDR3 end is not reached by the read, which stops 3 residues before it; the germline J gene fills it in. Distinct nucleotide sequences in the sample also encode this CDR3. The chain employs TRBV19 and TRBJ1-1; D might be TRBD1 (5 bases). This CDR3 has 13 amino acids. Germline lookup yields CDR1 LNHDA and CDR2 SQIVND (reference sequence). Between the trimmed V and J ends, which lost 6 bases and 7 bases, there was a span of 15 bases. The CDR3 is CASSRQGRVEAFF. The CDR3 DNA, read in part, is TGTGCCAGTAGCAGGCAGGGTCGAGTTGAA.

This clone was counted a few times. The CDR3 end lies 3 residues beyond the end of the read and is filled in from the germline J gene. V and J are TRBV30 and TRBJ2-2; no reliable D call. There are 14 residues in the CDR3. Germline V CDR1 and CDR2: GTSNPN, SVGIG (reference sequence). This CDR3 is CAWSPDKPNSPLFF. The sequenced part of the CDR3 DNA is TGTGCCTGGAGTCCCGACAAACCGAATTCACCG. Complete variable domain (other parts from reference TRBV30 and TRBJ2-2): SQTIHQWPATLVQPVGSPLSLECTVEGTSNPNLYWYRQAAGRGLQLLFYSVGIGQISSEVPQNLSASRPQDRQFILSSKKLLLSDSGFYLCAWSPDKPNSPLFFGEGSRLTVL.

The table lists this clone with many counts. The missing CDR3 end, 3 residues past where the read stops, is filled in from the germline J gene. V is TRBV7-3 and J is TRBJ1-6; D might be TRBD1 (5 bases). The CDR3 spans 15 residues. Between the trimmed V and J ends, which lost 5 bases and 5 bases, there was a span of 13 bases. CDR1 is SGHTA, CDR2 FQGTGA, per germline. CDR3 bases read: TGTGCCAGCAGCCGCCGGGGGGAAGATAATTCACCC. This gives the protein CASSRRGEDNSP. The entire CDR3 is CASSRRGEDNSPLHF.

In this sample, this clone turned up many times. The CDR3 end lies 3 residues beyond the end of the read and is filled in from the germline J gene. The chain joins TRBV20-1 to TRBJ2-5, with 11 bases aligning to TRBD1. Germline V gene sequence: CDR1 DFQATT, CDR2 SNEGSKA (reference sequence). The CDR3 is made up of 14 amino acids. J gave up 3 bases and V 6 bases, and 6 bases lay outside the gene matches. The DNA read from the CDR3 is TGCAGTGCCAGCCGGACAGGGGGCAAAGAGACC. Amino acids: CSASRTGGKET. The whole CDR3 protein is CSASRTGGKETQYF.

This clone came up many times. Sequencing ends 3 residues short of the CDR3 end; the germline J gene provides the rest. The chain uses TRBV20-1 and TRBJ1-2, with 8 bases fitting TRBD1. The V and J ends lost 3 bases and 0 bases, in that order; junction bases with no gene match: 3. This CDR3 is built from 14 residues. Germline lookup yields CDR1 DFQATT and CDR2 SNEGSKA (reference sequence). This CDR3 is CSARTGDTNYGYTF. The DNA read from the CDR3 is TGCAGTGCTAGGACAGGGGACACTAACTATGGC.

Concerning this clone: The read terminates 3 residues ahead of where the CDR3 ends, so the germline J gene completes it. This chain joins TRBV11-1 and TRBJ2-7; 9 bases map to TRBD2. The CDR3 runs 15 residues. Trimming at V came to 6 bases and at J to 2 bases, leaving 8 bases not matched to a gene. Germline V lookup: CDR1 SGHAT, CDR2 FQDESV (reference sequence). Here the CDR3 reads CASSPKTSGTYEQYF. The CDR3 DNA, read in part, is TGTGCCAGCAGTCCCAAGACTAGCGGTACCTACGAG.

CDR3 in amino acids: CSALGATNEKLFF. CDR3 bases read: TGCAGTGCCCTAGGCGCAACTAATGAAAAA. The genes are TRBV20-1 and TRBJ1-4, with D unclear. Read sequence stops 3 residues before the CDR3 end, and the germline J gene provides the missing end. CDR3 length equals 13 residues. Between the trimmed V and J ends, which lost 6 bases and 0 bases, there was a span of 8 bases. In germline, CDR1 is DFQATT, CDR2 SNEGSKA (reference sequence).

This clone appeared many times. The read terminates 3 residues ahead of where the CDR3 ends, so the germline J gene completes it. This chain uses TRBV5-1 with TRBJ1-1; 10 bases are a match to TRBD1. The length of the CDR3 is 15 residues. Trimming took 5 bases from V and 3 from J; bases not matched to a gene: 7. Germline CDR1 reads SGHRS; CDR2 reads YFSETQ. CDR3 bases read: TGCGCCAGCAGACTGGACAGGGGGTGGGACACTGAA. Amino acid sequence: CASRLDRGWDTE. The CDR3 reads in full as CASRLDRGWDTEAFF.

This clone was observed at least ten times. The CDR3 is cut off 3 residues early in the read; its end comes from the germline J gene. The rearrangement joins TRBV4-2 to TRBJ2-5; D is perhaps TRBD1 (5 bases). The V and J ends lost 4 bases and 2 bases respectively, with 20 bases between them. Germline V CDR1 and CDR2: LGHNA, YNFKEQ. This CDR3 contains 17 residues. CDR3 sequence: CASSPRRQSRVQETQYF. The part of the CDR3 DNA that was read is TGTGCCAGCAGCCCCAGGAGACAGAGTCGGGTACAAGAGACC.

This clone was counted many times. The read terminates 3 residues before the CDR3 end, so the remaining end is supplied by the germline J gene. The chain is built from TRBV4-1 and TRBJ2-7; 16 positions agree with TRBD2. V shed 6 bases and J 5 bases; nucleotides not matched to a gene: 4. The CDR3 is 15 amino acids. Germline CDR1 reads MGHRA; CDR2 reads YSYEKL. This chain's CDR3 is CASRRGLAGGDEQYF. CDR3 DNA, as far as it was read: TGCGCCAGCAGGAGGGGACTAGCGGGGGGGGACGAG.